The rows below give T cell receptor beta chains drawn from one sample of a study of neurological immune-mediated disorders. TCRdb independently ran MiXCR on the 5' RACE reads; one entry per CDR3 protein. Found here are just under 60,000 distinct CDR3 sequences, 3% to 4% of them singletons; the top ten hold approximately 3.1%. The sample comprised PBMCs. These receptors were taken from a woman aged 25 to 39 with multiple sclerosis. The CDR3 runs from the conserved cysteine through the conserved F or W. The D gene is left open where the match is weak. Part of the rows lack a size; the others show once, few, many or a class for expanded clones.

D gene	V gene	J gene	clone size	CDR3 DNA	CDR3 protein
TRBD2	TRBV27	TRBJ2-1	many	TGTGCCACCGCGGGGGGGCTTGGAAATGAGCAGTTCTTC	CATAGGLGNEQFF
TRBD1	TRBV28	TRBJ1-5	many	TGTGCCAGCAGTCCGGGACAGAATAATCAGCCCCAGCATTTT	CASSPGQNNQPQHF
.	TRBV10-3	TRBJ1-1	many	TGTGCCATCAGTGAGTTTGGGGTGACTTTCTTT	CAISEFGVTFF
.	TRBV6-6	TRBJ2-1	many	TGTGCCAGCCGGACGGGGGACTACAATGAGCAGTTCTTC	CASRTGDYNEQFF
TRBD1	TRBV20-1	TRBJ2-1	many	TGCAGTGCTAGAGGGACAGGGGGCGCGGAGCAGTTCTTC	CSARGTGGAEQFF
TRBD2	TRBV2	TRBJ2-7	many	TGTGCCAGCAAGTTTGAGCGGGGGAGAACCATCCAAGAGCAGTACTTC	CASKFERGRTIQEQYF
TRBD1	TRBV7-8	TRBJ2-7	few	TGTGCCAGCAGCTTAAAACAGGGGGGCGAGCAGTACTTC	CASSLKQGGEQYF
.	TRBV29-1	TRBJ2-1	many	TGCAGTGGGGGACGGAGCTCCTACAATGAGCAGTTCTTC	CSGGRSSYNEQFF
TRBD1	TRBV4-1	TRBJ2-7	many	TGCGCCAGCAGCCATTTAAGCGGGACAGGGCTCGAGCAGTACTTC	CASSHLSGTGLEQYF
TRBD1	TRBV11-2	TRBJ2-3	many	TGTGCCAGCAGCCTGGACAGGGTGACAGATACGCAGTATTTT	CASSLDRVTDTQYF
.	TRBV5-1	TRBJ2-7	many	TGCGCCAGCAGCTTGGCCGGGACTTTTCTCCTAGCCGTCGACGAGCAGTACTTC	CASSLAGTFLLAVDEQYF
TRBD1	TRBV5-5	TRBJ1-1	many	TGTGCCAGCAGCTTGACAGGGGGGAATTATGAAGCTTTCTTT	CASSLTGGNYEAFF
TRBD2	TRBV25-1	TRBJ2-7	once	TGTGCCAGCAGGGGACTAGACTACGAGCAGTACTTC	CASRGLDYEQYF
.	TRBV5-1	TRBJ2-1	many	TGCGCCAGCAGGCCCTCCGGGGACACCGCTTCCTATGAGCAGTTCTTC	CASRPSGDTASYEQFF
.	TRBV20-1	TRBJ1-5	many	TGCAGTGCTCCCCCGGGAAATAATCAGCCCCAGCATTTT	CSAPPGNNQPQHF
TRBD1	TRBV20-1	TRBJ2-7	many	TGCAGTGCTCCCTCCAGACAGGGCTACGAGCAGTACTTC	CSAPSRQGYEQYF
.	TRBV6-5	TRBJ1-6	many	TGTGCCAGCAGTTACTCGATTTTTGGCTCCTATAATTCACCCCTCCACTTT	CASSYSIFGSYNSPLHF
TRBD1	TRBV5-1	TRBJ1-1	.	TGCGCCAGCAGCTCACCGGGACAGGGAGTGGAAGCTTTCTTT	CASSSPGQGVEAFF
.	TRBV5-6	TRBJ1-5	many	TGTGCCAGCAGCTTTGGGCAGGGCGGACAGCCCCAGAATTTT	CASSFGQGGQPQNF
.	TRBV5-1	TRBJ2-7	many	TGCGCCAGCACCCCCGGTGGCTACGAGCAGTACTTC	CASTPGGYEQYF
TRBD1	TRBV10-3	TRBJ2-1	many	TGTGCCATCAATGAGTACGGGACAGGAGGCGGAGATGAGCAGTTCTTC	CAINEYGTGGGDEQFF
.	TRBV5-5	TRBJ1-1	many	TGTGCCAGCAGCTTGGACTTCCAAATGGTGAACACTGAAGCTTTCTTT	CASSLDFQMVNTEAFF
.	TRBV7-9	TRBJ1-3	many	TGTGCCAGCAGCTTAAGCAGTGGAAACACCATATATTTT	CASSLSSGNTIYF
TRBD2	TRBV5-1	TRBJ2-3	.	TGCGCCAGCAGCCAAGGACTAGCGGGAGGCCAAGATACGCAGTATTTT	CASSQGLAGGQDTQYF
.	TRBV5-6	TRBJ1-4	many	TGTGCCAGCAGTCTCGCCGCTAATGAAAAACTGTTTTTT	CASSLAANEKLFF
.	TRBV7-8	TRBJ1-5	.	TGTGCCAGCAGCTTAGCGGAGGGGGGTCAGCCCCAGCATTTT	CASSLAEGGQPQHF
.	TRBV5-5	TRBJ1-1	many	TGTGCCAGCAGCTTGAGGACAGTTCCTTCTGAAGCTTTCTTT	CASSLRTVPSEAFF
.	TRBV4-3	TRBJ2-3	many	TGCGCCAGCAGCCAATCCGGGACCCAGCGCACAGATACGCAGTATTTT	CASSQSGTQRTDTQYF
TRBD2	TRBV2	TRBJ2-1	many	TGTGCCAGCAGTCGGACGAGCGGGACCTCCTACAATGAGCAGTTCTTC	CASSRTSGTSYNEQFF
TRBD2	TRBV11-2	TRBJ2-7	many	TGTGCCAGCAGCTCCGCTAGCGGGCCCTCCTACGAGCAGTACTTC	CASSSASGPSYEQYF
TRBD1	TRBV7-2	TRBJ2-7	many	TGTGCCAGCAGCTTAGCGACAGGGGGAACCTACGAGCAGTACTTC	CASSLATGGTYEQYF
TRBD1	TRBV7-2	TRBJ1-2	many	TGTGCCAGCAGCCCTATCCAACAAAGGGGGCTGAACTATGGCTACACCTTC	CASSPIQQRGLNYGYTF
TRBD2	TRBV7-6	TRBJ2-3	many	TGTGCCAGCAGCTTCCTGAGCGGGGGGGCCACAGATACGCAGTATTTT	CASSFLSGGATDTQYF
TRBD2	TRBV7-6	TRBJ2-1	many	TGTGCCAGCAGCGCCCCTAGCGGGGGTTACAATGAGCAGTTCTTC	CASSAPSGGYNEQFF
TRBD2	TRBV10-3	TRBJ2-1	many	TGTGCCATCAGTGACAGAGGGAGTAGCGGGAGCTCCTACAATGAGCAGTTCTTC	CAISDRGSSGSSYNEQFF
.	TRBV18	TRBJ2-1	few	TGTGCCAGCTCATCGCAGACGGGGGCCGCGAACAATGAGCAGTTCTTC	CASSSQTGAANNEQFF
.	TRBV5-1	TRBJ1-1	many	TGCGCCAGCAGCGGTGGCCTAAACACTGAAGCTTTCTTT	CASSGGLNTEAFF
.	TRBV29-1	TRBJ2-3	few	TGCAGCGTTGTAAGGTCGGGGGCGACGTCAGATACGCAGTATTTT	CSVVRSGATSDTQYF